The 2 T cell receptor beta chains in this list originate from one sample, sequenced in a study of cytomegalovirus exposure and HLA in healthy donors. The PCR contained 60 Vbeta and 13 Jbeta primers. Using immunoSEQ multiplex PCR, the repertoire was profiled, and TCRdb retains in-frame clones only, with some absent. Its table records 50,000 or so clones. Source material: PBMCs. Source of these receptors: a man aged 50 or older in good health and CMV-seropositive.

V is TRBV30 and J is TRBJ2-2; D remains ambiguous. Looked up from germline, CDR1 is GTSNPN and CDR2 is SVGIG (reference sequence). This CDR3 has 13 amino acids. Trimming took off 1 base at V and 7 bases at J, with 10 bases between the two ends. This CDR3 reads CAWSGPSGGELFF. Here the CDR3 DNA reads TGTGCCTGGAGTGGTCCTTCCGGCGGGGAGCTGTTTTTT.

The chain has TRBV7-2 and TRBJ2-7, with D hard to call. The germline CDR1 and CDR2 sequences are SGHTA and FQGNSA. V was cut by 2 bases and J by 3 bases, with 11 bases left in between. The CDR3 has 14 amino acids. The CDR3 sequence is CASSLNPQIYEQYF. CDR3 sequence (DNA): TGTGCCAGCAGCTTAAATCCCCAAATCTACGAGCAGTACTTC. The variable domain in full, completed from reference TRBV7-2 and TRBJ2-7, reads GAGVSQSPSNKVTEKGKDVELRCDPISGHTALYWYRQSLGQGLEFLIYFQGNSAPDKSGLPSDRFSAERTGGSVSTLTIQRTQQEDSAVYLCASSLNPQIYEQYFGPGTRLTVT.